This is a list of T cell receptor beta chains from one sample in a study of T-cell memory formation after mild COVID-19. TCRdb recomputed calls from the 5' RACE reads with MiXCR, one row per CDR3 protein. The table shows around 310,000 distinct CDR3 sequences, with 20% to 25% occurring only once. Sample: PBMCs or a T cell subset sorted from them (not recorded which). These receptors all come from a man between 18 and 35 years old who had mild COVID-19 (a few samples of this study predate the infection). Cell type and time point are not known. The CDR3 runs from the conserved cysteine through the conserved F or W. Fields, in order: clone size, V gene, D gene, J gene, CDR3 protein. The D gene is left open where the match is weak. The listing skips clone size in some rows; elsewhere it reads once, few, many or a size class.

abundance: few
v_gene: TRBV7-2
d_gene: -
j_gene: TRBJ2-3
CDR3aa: CASTSKTPAADTQYF

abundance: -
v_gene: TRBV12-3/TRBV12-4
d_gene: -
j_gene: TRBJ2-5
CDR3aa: CASSSWETGGTQYF

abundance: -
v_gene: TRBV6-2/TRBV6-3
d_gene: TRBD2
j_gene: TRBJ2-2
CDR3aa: CASRVWTSGNTGELFF

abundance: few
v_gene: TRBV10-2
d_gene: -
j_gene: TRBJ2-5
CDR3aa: CASSEPPESQYF

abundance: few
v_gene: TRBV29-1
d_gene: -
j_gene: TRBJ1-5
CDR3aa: CSVELAGSQPQHF

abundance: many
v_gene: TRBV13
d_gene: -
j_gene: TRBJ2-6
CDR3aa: CASSPRWDTSGANVLTF

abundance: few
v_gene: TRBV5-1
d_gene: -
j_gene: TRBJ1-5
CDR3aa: CASGPGGINQPQHF

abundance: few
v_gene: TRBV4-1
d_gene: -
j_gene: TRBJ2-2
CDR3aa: CASSQGAKNTGELFF

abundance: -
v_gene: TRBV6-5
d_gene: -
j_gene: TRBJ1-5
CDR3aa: CASGGADQPQHF

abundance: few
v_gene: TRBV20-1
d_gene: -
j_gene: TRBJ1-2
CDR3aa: CSARDRLARSGYTF

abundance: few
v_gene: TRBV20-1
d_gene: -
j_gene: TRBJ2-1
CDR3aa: CSAGSNEQFF

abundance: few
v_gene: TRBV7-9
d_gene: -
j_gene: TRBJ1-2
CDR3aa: CASSWQGNGYTF

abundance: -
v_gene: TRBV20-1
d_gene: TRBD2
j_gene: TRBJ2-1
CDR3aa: CSVGGGPNNEQFF

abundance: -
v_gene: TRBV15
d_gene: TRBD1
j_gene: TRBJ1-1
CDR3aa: CATNRQGNTEAFF

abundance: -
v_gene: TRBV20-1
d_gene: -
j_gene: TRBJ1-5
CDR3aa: CSAQTGRFDQPQHF

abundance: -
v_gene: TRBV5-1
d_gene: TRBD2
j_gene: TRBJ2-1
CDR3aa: CASGTPGLATSYNEQFF

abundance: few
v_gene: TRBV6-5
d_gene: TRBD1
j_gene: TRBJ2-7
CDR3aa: CASSYSTGTVTEQYF

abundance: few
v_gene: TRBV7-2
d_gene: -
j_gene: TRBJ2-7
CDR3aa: CASSSRIGPRAEQYF

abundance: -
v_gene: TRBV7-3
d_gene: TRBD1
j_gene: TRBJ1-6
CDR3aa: CASSLEAGGRSPLHF

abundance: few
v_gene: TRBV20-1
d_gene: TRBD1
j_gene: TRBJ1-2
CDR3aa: CSARGLRGAGYTF

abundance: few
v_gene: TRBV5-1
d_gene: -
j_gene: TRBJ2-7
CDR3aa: CASSLGGQRVYEQYF

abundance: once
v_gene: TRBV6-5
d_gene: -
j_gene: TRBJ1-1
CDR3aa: CASSPNSGEGNTEAFF

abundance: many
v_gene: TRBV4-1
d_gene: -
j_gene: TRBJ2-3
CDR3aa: CASSQVPGGAQYF

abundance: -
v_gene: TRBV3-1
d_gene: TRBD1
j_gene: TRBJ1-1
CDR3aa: CASSLPAGTGITEAFF

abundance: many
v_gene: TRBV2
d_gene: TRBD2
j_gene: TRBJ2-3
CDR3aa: CASSGSGGHTDTQYF

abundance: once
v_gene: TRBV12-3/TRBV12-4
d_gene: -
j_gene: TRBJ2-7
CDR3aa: CASSWGREQYF

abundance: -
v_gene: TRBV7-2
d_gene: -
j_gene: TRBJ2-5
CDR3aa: CASSWEGWKTQYF